The clone carrying this T cell receptor beta chain was observed a few times. Its antigen is not identified. The authors reverse transcribed all of the isolated RNA, so sequencing captured expressed TCRB transcripts. Profiling relied on immunoSEQ multiplex PCR, and the TCRdb table lists in-frame clones only, not all of them. This sample has hundreds of thousands of clones, with around an eighth found just once. This sample stems from a study of beta chain features in type 1 diabetes. The CDR3 has 15 amino acids. The V end was cut by 4 bases, the J end by 6 bases, with 16 bases between. Germline V gene sequence: CDR1 SGHDN, CDR2 FVKESK. Study results and caveats: Sequencing the cDNA could make cells with high TCR expression show up more than they should. Among all four CD4+ subsets, Type 1 diabetes patients had TCRB CDR3s that were moderately but significantly shorter.

Each sorted population was over 95% pure. Sequences were obtained from naive CD4+ T cells from blood. The clonotype was recovered from a man aged 18 to 29 with type 1 diabetes. The rearrangement joins TRBV14 to TRBJ2-1; possible D gene TRBD1, 5 bases. CDR3 in amino acids: CASSPRGPTGNEQFF. In DNA, the CDR3 is TGTGCCAGCAGCCCTAGGGGCCCGACGGGCAATGAGCAGTTCTTC. The full variable domain, in which reference TRBV14 and TRBJ2-1 provide the parts outside the CDR3, is EAGVTQFPSHSVIEKGQTVTLRCDPISGHDNLYWYRRVMGKEIKFLLHFVKESKQDESGMPNNRFLAERTGGTYSTLKVQPAELEDSGVYFCASSPRGPTGNEQFFGPGTRLTVL.